These T cell receptor beta chains were read from a single sample in a study of breast tumors, draining lymph nodes, adjacent tissues. One entry per CDR3 protein, called by TCRdb with MiXCR from the multiplex PCR reads. The sample holds about 21,000 distinct CDR3 sequences, around 40% seen once. The sequencing sample was made of breast tumor tissue. The origin of the receptors is a female donor with breast cancer. Some clones in this sample may be carry-over from other donors' samples. The CDR3 runs from the conserved cysteine through the conserved F or W. Each record gives: clone size, J gene, D gene, CDR3 length, V gene, CDR3 DNA, CDR3 protein. A D gene is named only where the DNA matches it firmly. Clone size is not always given. Where it is, it says once, few, many or a class for expanded clones.

>NA|TRBJ1-4|TRBD1|14|TRBV19
TGTGCCAGTAGTGACAGGGGCACTAATGAAAAACTGTTTTTT
CASSDRGTNEKLFF
>NA|TRBJ2-3|TRBD2|16|TRBV9
TGTGCCAGCAGCGTAGGGACGAGCGGGGGGACAGATACGCAGTATTTT
CASSVGTSGGTDTQYF
>many|TRBJ2-3|NA|13|TRBV20-1
TGCAGTGCTAGGGACACCTTCACAGATACGCAGTATTTT
CSARDTFTDTQYF
>NA|TRBJ2-3|NA|15|TRBV5-4
TGTGCCAGCAGGCGTGGGACAACTAGCACAGATACGCAGTATTTT
CASRRGTTSTDTQYF
>many|TRBJ1-2|NA|20|TRBV5-1
TGCGCCAGTTCGCGGGACGGACAGCTATTAGGCTATTTGGGAAACTATGGCTACACCTTC
CASSRDGQLLGYLGNYGYTF
>NA|TRBJ2-3|TRBD2|18|TRBV6-5
TGTGCCAGCAGCCTCTATGGGACTAGCGGGAGAGGGACAGATACGCAGTATTTT
CASSLYGTSGRGTDTQYF